This entry features one T cell receptor (beta chain) sequence. Clones were read by immunoSEQ multiplex PCR, and TCRdb kept only the in-frame ones, dropping some. The sample lists roughly 120,000 clones, approximately 90% occurring once. The data originate from a study of blood T cell repertoires in COVID-19. The CDR3 extends over 13 amino acids. V was trimmed by 6 bases and J by 2 bases, leaving 10 bases between them. The germline V gene has CDR1 KGHSH and CDR2 LQKENI. This receptor was taken from a man aged 50 to 59 with COVID-19, enrolled during active disease. The chain links TRBV18 to TRBJ1-1; D remains ambiguous. Sequenced input: peripheral blood. The CDR3 sequence is CASSLTGNTEAFF. CDR3 DNA: TGTGCCAGCTCCCTTACGGGTAACACTGAAGCTTTCTTT.